Below, 21 T cell receptor beta chains from the same sample are listed, as sequenced in a study of CD8+CD57+ T cells in acquired aplastic anemia. Genomic DNA served as template for TCR beta VDJ and CDR3 profiling. TCRdb re-analysed the reads in MiXCR, keeping a single row per CDR3 protein. Here the sample spans 250,000 to 300,000 distinct CDR3 sequences, 45% to 65% being singletons. Sequenced patients had shown CD8+CD57+ cell expansion by flow cytometry. The sample taken for sequencing was sorted CD4+, CD8+, or CD8+CD57+ T cells (not recorded which) from PBMCs. These receptors were obtained from a human donor with aplastic anemia.

This clonotype was seen many times. This rearrangement joins TRBV9 to TRBJ1-2; possibly TRBD1 for D (6 bases). The V end lost 4 bases, the J end lost 8 bases, and 18 bases lay between the germline ends. This CDR3 contains 14 residues. Per germline, CDR1 SGDLS and CDR2 YYNGEE. DNA for the CDR3: TGTGCCAGCAGCTCCCATCGGGACAATTGGGGCTACACCTTC. Encoded protein: CASSSHRDNWGYTF.

The chain combines TRBV7-9 with TRBJ2-6; possible D gene TRBD2, 5 bases. The CDR3 spans 16 residues. The germline CDR1 and CDR2 sequences are SEHNR and FQNEAQ (reference sequence). Trimming stripped 5 bases from V and 0 bases from J, with 11 bases between. Written as DNA, the CDR3 is TGTGCCAGCAGCCGACTCACTAGCTCTGGGGCCAACGTCCTGACTTTC. Residues: CASSRLTSSGANVLTF.

The V and J genes are TRBV15 and TRBJ2-5; 10 bases align to TRBD2. Germline V gene sequence: CDR1 LNHNV, CDR2 YYDKDF (reference sequence). The CDR3 sequence is 14 residues long. The V gene end was trimmed by 5 bases and the J gene end by 4 bases; junction bases not matched to a gene: 4. In nucleotides, the CDR3 is TGTGCCACCAGCCTAGCGGGAGAGTCAGAGACCCAGTACTTC. Its protein is CATSLAGESETQYF. Supplemented by reference TRBV15 and TRBJ2-5, the full variable domain reads DAMVIQNPRYQVTQFGKPVTLSCSQTLNHNVMYWYQQKSSQAPKLLFHYYDKDFNNEADTPDNFQSRRPNTSFCFLDIRSPGLGDTAMYLCATSLAGESETQYFGPGTRLLVL.

The J gene is TRBJ2-7, the V gene TRBV4-3; TRBD2 matches 7 bases. Germline values: CDR1 LGHNA, CDR2 YSLEER. After removal of 6 bases from V and 3 bases from J, the junction contained 5 bases not matched to a gene. The CDR3 has 13 amino acids. CDR3 protein: CASSVASGYEQYF. The CDR3 DNA reads as TGCGCCAGCAGTGTTGCTAGCGGCTACGAGCAGTACTTC.

Concerning this clonotype itself: This may arise from a read error, as a much more abundant clone is one base away. The chain uses TRBV7-8 and TRBJ1-5; unclear D gene. The CDR3 spans 16 residues. Germline CDR1 is SGHVS and CDR2 is FQNEAQ. CDR3 DNA sequence: TGTGCCAGCAGCCTCGGGCCATCAGCCGGCAATCAGCCCCTGCATTTT. Translating gives CASSLGPSAGNQPLHF.

V usage is TRBV10-3 and J usage is TRBJ2-1; D is uncertain. The CDR3 extends over 12 amino acids. Trimming stripped 2 bases from V and 2 bases from J, with 1 base between. Germline V lookup: CDR1 ENHRY, CDR2 SYGVKD. The CDR3 reads CAISEAYNEQFF. CDR3 DNA: TGTGCCATCAGTGAGGCCTACAATGAGCAGTTCTTC.

This clonotype was counted many times. V and J are TRBV12-3 or TRBV12-4 and TRBJ1-3, with TRBD1 as a possible D gene (5 bases). The V gene lost 6 bases and the J gene lost 9 bases, with 18 bases spanning the gap. The CDR3 contains 14 residues. CDR3 bases: TGTGCCAGCAGGATGACAGAGGGTTTGAGCACCATATATTTT. Translating it yields CASRMTEGLSTIYF.

V gene TRBV4-1 combines with J gene TRBJ1-6; D ambiguous. CDR3 length: 17 amino acids. Germline CDR1 MGHRA, CDR2 YSYEKL. The germline V and J ends were trimmed by 0 bases and 5 bases, with 14 bases remaining between them. The chain's CDR3 is CASSQDGGTSDNSPLHF. For the CDR3, the DNA is TGCGCCAGCAGCCAAGATGGCGGAACTTCCGATAATTCACCCCTCCACTTT.

Remarks on this clonotype: The junction departs from germline at one end; a sequencing error may be responsible. The chain combines TRBV11-2 with TRBJ2-5, with D perhaps TRBD1 (7 bases). The end of the DNA fits TRBJ2-7 better, so the J call may be wrong. Germline values: CDR1 SGHAT, CDR2 FQNNGV. The CDR3 extends over 14 amino acids. This CDR3 is CAGSLGGDSYEQYF. The DNA for the CDR3 is TGTGCCGGCAGCTTAGGAGGGGACAGTTACGAGCAGTACTTC.

Many counts were recorded for this clonotype. The rearrangement joins TRBV6-5 to TRBJ1-1; D unresolved. CDR1 and CDR2 from the germline V gene are MNHEY and SVGAGI. V dropped 6 bases and J dropped 0 bases, with 14 bases sitting between them. There are 15 residues in the CDR3. The CDR3 is CASSLVGGMNTEAFF. The CDR3 DNA follows: TGTGCCAGCAGCCTCGTCGGTGGGATGAACACTGAAGCTTTCTTT.

The genes are TRBV5-8 and TRBJ1-4; D is ambiguous. The CDR3 contains 17 residues. Germline V gene lookup returns CDR1 SGHTS and CDR2 YDEGEE. The ends were cut back, 4 bases at V and 7 bases at J, with 23 bases in the middle. The CDR3 DNA sequence: TGTGCCAGCAGCGGCGGACTAGCGGGAAATGTTCGTGAAAAACTGTTTTTT. Amino acid sequence: CASSGGLAGNVREKLFF.

This clonotype appeared a few times. V and J are TRBV2 and TRBJ1-4; TRBD1 matches 7 bases. The CDR3 runs 14 residues. CDR1 SNHLY and CDR2 FYNNEI come from the germline V gene. The V and J ends lost 5 bases and 4 bases, in that order; junction bases with no gene match: 4. CDR3 in amino acids: CASSRQGVNEKLFF. CDR3 in DNA: TGTGCCAGCAGTAGACAGGGAGTTAATGAAAAACTGTTTTTT.

V usage is TRBV20-1 and J usage is TRBJ2-5; no reliable D call. The CDR3 runs 11 residues. Trimming took 1 base from V and 3 from J, leaving 3 bases between them. Germline V lookup: CDR1 DFQATT, CDR2 SNEGSKA (reference sequence). The CDR3 region has the DNA TGCAGTGCTAGAGGGGAAGAGACCCAGTACTTC. Protein: CSARGEETQYF.

This clonotype was counted only a few times. The chain is built from TRBV9 and TRBJ2-3, with D uncertain. V was trimmed by 4 bases and J by 5 bases, leaving 11 bases between them. Germline V gene sequence: CDR1 SGDLS, CDR2 YYNGEE. The CDR3 spans 13 residues. The CDR3 DNA is TGTGCCAGCAGCCCTTACCAGTTAGATACGCAGTATTTT. It codes for CASSPYQLDTQYF.

In regard to this clonotype: An end of the junction does not agree with germline; a read error may underlie this. CDR3 in amino acids: CASSYMTGFQDTEAFF. Written as DNA, the CDR3 is TGCGCCAGCAGCTACATGACAGGGTTTCAGGACACTGAAGCTTTCTTT. V gene TRBV5-5 combines with J gene TRBJ1-1; 7 bases match TRBD1. The CDR3 length is 16 residues. Germline V gene lookup returns CDR1 SGHKS and CDR2 YYEKEE (reference sequence).

The rearrangement uses TRBV9 and TRBJ2-2, with 10 bases that match TRBD2. CDR1 is SGDLS, CDR2 YYNGEE, per germline. The V and J ends lost 2 bases and 0 bases, in that order; junction bases with no gene match: 1. This CDR3 region has 16 residues. The CDR3 region is CASSVSGGPNTGELFF. The CDR3 nucleotides read TGTGCCAGCAGCGTTAGCGGGGGGCCGAACACCGGGGAGCTGTTTTTT.

This clonotype was observed at least ten times. The rearrangement uses TRBV19 and TRBJ1-2; 8 bases are shared with TRBD1. The V and J ends lost 7 bases and 3 bases, in that order; junction bases with no gene match: 7. From germline, CDR1 is LNHDA and CDR2 SQIVND (reference sequence). The CDR3 consists of 14 residues. CDR3 in DNA: TGTGCCAGTACCTCAGGACAGGGTGACTATGGCTACACCTTC. It codes for CASTSGQGDYGYTF.

V and J are TRBV20-1 and TRBJ1-4; D is ambiguous. Trimming shortened V by 1 base and J by 7 bases, and 13 bases separated the two germline ends. The CDR3 covers 14 residues. Germline CDR1 DFQATT, CDR2 SNEGSKA (reference sequence). In DNA, the CDR3 is TGCAGTGCTAGAGTAGTGGGAATGGGTGAAAAACTGTTTTTT. The encoded protein is CSARVVGMGEKLFF.

This clonotype was observed a few times. The chain combines TRBV2 with TRBJ2-7; D uncertain. The germline CDR1 and CDR2 sequences are SNHLY and FYNNEI. The CDR3 has 13 residues. V was trimmed by 6 bases and J by 7 bases, leaving 16 bases between them. CDR3 sequence reads: CASSERAAREQYF. The CDR3 DNA follows: TGTGCCAGCAGCGAACGCGCGGCCCGGGAGCAGTACTTC.

On this clonotype: One end of the junction varies from germline; a read error may be responsible. The chain joins TRBV5-1 to TRBJ2-7; D is ambiguous. CDR1 and CDR2 from the germline V gene are SGHRS and YFSETQ. The CDR3 contains 14 residues. The CDR3 loop is CASSLGRGDAEQYF. In DNA form, the CDR3 reads TGCGCCAGCAGTTTGGGTCGTGGAGACGCCGAGCAGTACTTC.

The V and J genes are TRBV19 and TRBJ2-4; tentatively, D is TRBD1 (6 bases). The V end lost 4 bases, the J end lost 7 bases, and 26 bases lay between the germline ends. Per the germline V gene, CDR1 is LNHDA and CDR2 is SQIVND (reference sequence). This CDR3 comprises 18 residues. Written as DNA, the CDR3 is TGTGCCAGTAGTACCCCCACCGGATTACAGGGCTACAATAACATTCAGTACTTC. Translating it yields CASSTPTGLQGYNNIQYF.